The source of this TCR beta chain is a study of HIV-infected patients and healthy controls. Study-level points and caveats: About 13 weeks of therapy was arguably too brief to observe immune reconstitution in treated samples. In healthy controls, MAIT alpha CDR3s were common; in HIV+ repertoires, severely depleted.

Trimming took 8 bases from V and 0 from J, leaving 10 bases between them. Germline CDR1 is MNHEY and CDR2 is SVGAGI. The CDR3 has 14 amino acids. This clonotype was seen repeatedly, ten times or more. No antigen is known for it. Alpha and beta constant-region primers primed reverse transcription of around 500 ng RNA. Separate chain-specific third strand synthesis with multiplexing indices produced the alpha and beta libraries. The cDNA received a 5' RACE adapter containing a random hexamer plus an SP2 sequencing primer site. TCRdb fed the 5' RACE reads into MiXCR, producing one record per CDR3 protein. The sample records more than 9,000 distinct CDR3 sequences, 6% being singletons. Antiretroviral therapy had run roughly three months, about 14 weeks, before follow-up blood collection. The repertoire came from unfractionated whole blood and reflected all unsorted peripheral T cells.

The chain links TRBV6-5 to TRBJ2-2, with D uncertain. The input for sequencing was blood, taken during antiretroviral therapy. The receptor was derived from an adult with HIV infection. The donor label of this sample is uncertain. The CDR3 DNA sequence: TGTGCCAGCGGACCAGGACCGAACACCGGGGAGCTGTTTTTT. Its protein is CASGPGPNTGELFF.